The 20 T cell receptor beta chains below come from one sample, sequenced in a study of cytomegalovirus exposure and HLA in healthy donors. A multiplex PCR was run with 60 Vbeta primers and 13 Jbeta primers. The method was immunoSEQ multiplex PCR; TCRdb's version includes in-frame clones alone and lacks a portion of them. This sample carries 250,000 to 350,000 clones, 70% to 90% of them seen once, and the ten largest clones take about 2.5%. Sequencing was carried out using PBMCs. The receptors derive from a woman under 30 in good health and CMV-seronegative.

This clone was counted only a few times. J is TRBJ2-7 and V is TRBV11-2; D might be TRBD2 (6 bases). V shed 1 base and J shed 5 bases, with 12 bases lying between them. CDR1 and CDR2 (germline): SGHAT, FQNNGV. CDR3 length: 14 amino acids. The CDR3 sequence is CASSLGWGEDEQYF. CDR3 coding DNA: TGTGCCAGCAGCTTAGGATGGGGGGAGGACGAGCAGTACTTC.

On this clone itself: This same CDR3 is encoded by further DNA sequences in the sample. The rearrangement joins TRBV27 to TRBJ1-2; 7 nucleotides match TRBD1. J lost 4 bases, V lost 6 bases, and 5 bases had no gene match. Germline CDR1 reads MNHEY; CDR2 reads SMNVEV (reference sequence). The CDR3 contains 13 residues. CDR3 loop: CASSPTGVYGYTF. DNA for the CDR3: TGTGCCAGCAGCCCAACAGGGGTCTATGGCTACACCTTC.

The chain uses TRBV9 and TRBJ2-3; a possible D gene is TRBD2 (6 bases). Trimming removed 4 bases at V and 1 base at J, with 13 bases between. Germline-derived CDR1 and CDR2 are SGDLS and YYNGEE. This CDR3 region has 15 residues. CDR3 nucleotides: TGTGCCAGCAGCCAATCGGGGGACCGCACAGATACGCAGTATTTT. Its translation is CASSQSGDRTDTQYF.

This chain links TRBV9 with TRBJ2-5; 7 positions agree with TRBD2. The DNA matches TRBJ2-7 better at its end, which makes the J call doubtful. The CDR3 is 12 amino acids. Germline V gene sequence: CDR1 SGDLS, CDR2 YYNGEE. As DNA, the CDR3 is TGTGCCAGCAGCGTAACGGGGGGCGAGCAGTACTTC. It codes for CASSVTGGEQYF.

This clone turned up a few times. This rearrangement joins TRBV9 to TRBJ1-1, with D perhaps matching TRBD1 (6 bases). V lost 3 bases and J 1 base, leaving 16 bases between the germline ends. Germline V gene lookup returns CDR1 SGDLS and CDR2 YYNGEE. The CDR3 totals 16 residues. This chain's CDR3 is CASSAHRQAENTEAFF. DNA for the CDR3: TGTGCCAGCAGCGCCCACCGACAGGCGGAGAACACTGAAGCTTTCTTT.

The chain combines TRBV6-1 with TRBJ2-7, with TRBD1 matching over 9 bases. Germline values: CDR1 MNHNS, CDR2 SASEGT. The V and J ends lost 1 base and 6 bases, in that order; junction bases with no gene match: 7. The CDR3 is made up of 15 amino acids. As DNA, the CDR3 is TGTGCCAGCAGTGAAGTCAGTACAGGGGGCGGCGAGCAGTACTTC. This sequence encodes CASSEVSTGGGEQYF.

This clone was picked up one time. V usage is TRBV5-1 and J usage is TRBJ2-7, with D possibly TRBD1 on 5 matching bases. CDR3 length equals 12 residues. V lost 0 bases to trimming and J lost 7 bases, with 8 bases between them. Germline V lookup: CDR1 SGHRS, CDR2 YFSETQ. The CDR3 spells CASSLDQGEQYF. As DNA, the CDR3 is TGCGCCAGCAGCTTGGACCAGGGAGAGCAGTACTTC.

The chain is built from TRBV6-6 and TRBJ2-5; 7 nucleotides match TRBD1. The DNA end lines up better with TRBJ2-7; the J call may be wrong. CDR3 length: 14 residues. CDR1 is MNHNY, CDR2 SVGAGI, per germline (reference sequence). The CDR3 protein is CASSTGQITYEQYF. In DNA, the CDR3 is TGTGCCAGCAGTACGGGACAGATTACCTACGAGCAGTACTTC.

This chain joins TRBV7-9 and TRBJ1-1, with 7 bases aligning to TRBD1. V lost 6 bases to trimming and J lost 0 bases; unmatched junction nucleotides: 16. Per the germline V gene, CDR1 is SEHNR and CDR2 is FQNEAQ (reference sequence). This CDR3 is 18 amino acids long. The CDR3 is CASSHTAKQGLMNTEAFF. CDR3 nucleotide sequence: TGTGCCAGCAGTCATACCGCGAAACAGGGGCTCATGAACACTGAAGCTTTCTTT.

The V call is TRBV5-1, the J call TRBJ1-5; D call uncertain. CDR1 is SGHRS and CDR2 is YFSETQ in the germline V gene. The V gene lost 0 bases and the J gene lost 4 bases, with 11 bases spanning the gap. CDR3 size: 15 residues. The CDR3 DNA reads TGCGCCAGCAGCTTGGCCGGAGGGTTTAATCAGCCCCAGCATTTT. Translation: CASSLAGGFNQPQHF. Looking up the rest from reference TRBV5-1 and TRBJ1-5 gives the full variable domain: KAGVTQTPRYLIKTRGQQVTLSCSPISGHRSVSWYQQTPGQGLQFLFEYFSETQRNKGNFPGRFSGRQFSNSRSEMNVSTLELGDSALYLCASSLAGGFNQPQHFGDGTRLSIL.

The count of this clone is one. The chain employs TRBV9 and TRBJ2-7, with 8 bases fitting TRBD1. V lost 0 bases and J lost 3; bases outside the gene matches: 5. The CDR3 contains 15 residues. Germline V gives CDR1 SGDLS, CDR2 YYNGEE. This chain's CDR3 is CASSVAGDRYYEQYF. Here the CDR3 DNA reads TGTGCCAGCAGCGTAGCTGGGGACAGGTACTACGAGCAGTACTTC.

The rearrangement uses TRBV11-3 and TRBJ2-3, with 9 bases fitting TRBD1. Germline values: CDR1 SGHNT, CDR2 YENEEA. Trimming removed 0 bases from V and 5 bases from J; junction bases left unmatched: 6. The CDR3 consists of 16 residues. CDR3: CASSLDSYRGRDTQYF. CDR3 coding DNA: TGTGCCAGCAGCTTAGATTCGTACAGGGGGCGAGATACGCAGTATTTT.

The chain joins TRBV2 to TRBJ2-4; a weak D match, TRBD1 (6 bases). The CDR3 runs to 14 residues. Looked up from germline, CDR1 is SNHLY and CDR2 is FYNNEI. V lost 1 base and J 4 bases, leaving 8 bases between the germline ends. This CDR3 reads CASSEDREKNIQYF. CDR3 nucleotides: TGTGCCAGCAGTGAAGACAGGGAAAAAAACATTCAGTACTTC.

V usage is TRBV5-1 and J usage is TRBJ2-5; 10 bases map to TRBD2. CDR3 size: 16 residues. Germline-derived CDR1 and CDR2 are SGHRS and YFSETQ. Germline trimming cut 7 bases from V and 1 base from J; bases unmatched to any gene: 10. The CDR3 loop reads CASRRGTSGAQETQYF. Here the CDR3 DNA reads TGCGCCAGCCGAAGGGGTACTAGCGGGGCCCAAGAGACCCAGTACTTC.

The V and J genes are TRBV4-2 and TRBJ2-4; 15 bases fit TRBD2. After removal of 3 bases from V and 2 bases from J, the junction contained 14 bases not matched to a gene. This CDR3 spans 21 amino acids. Germline V lookup: CDR1 LGHNA, CDR2 YNFKEQ. CDR3: CASSHDLGLAGGRVTKNIQYF. CDR3 sequence (DNA): TGTGCCAGCAGCCATGACCTTGGACTAGCGGGGGGGCGGGTGACCAAAAACATTCAGTACTTC.

This rearrangement joins TRBV11-2 to TRBJ1-2, with no clear D. This CDR3 has 13 amino acids. V lost 5 bases and J 4 bases, leaving 11 bases between the germline ends. Germline CDR1 reads SGHAT; CDR2 reads FQNNGV. CDR3 loop: CASSRGVFYGYTF. For the CDR3, the DNA is TGTGCCAGCAGCCGCGGGGTCTTCTATGGCTACACCTTC.

In DNA, the CDR3 is TGTGCCACCCTCCCGGTCCCAGGGGTGGGCTACACCTTC. Translated: CATLPVPGVGYTF. This chain connects TRBV10-3 to TRBJ1-2, with D tentatively TRBD1 (6 bases). Germline V lookup: CDR1 ENHRY, CDR2 SYGVKD. Trimming cost V 10 bases and J 8 bases, with 20 bases left between them. The CDR3 covers 13 residues.

V is TRBV6-5 and J is TRBJ1-2, with 7 nucleotides matching TRBD1. With 5 bases clipped from V and 9 bases from J, the junction kept 9 bases outside the gene matches. The germline V gene encodes CDR1 MNHEY and CDR2 SVGAGI. The CDR3 is made up of 13 amino acids. CDR3 nucleotide sequence: TGTGCCAGCAGTCCCGCCGACAGGGCAAGCTACACCTTC. This sequence encodes CASSPADRASYTF.

The chain recombines TRBV2 with TRBJ2-1; the match to TRBD2 covers 11 bases. Germline CDR1 is SNHLY and CDR2 is FYNNEI. The V and J ends lost 6 bases and 0 bases, in that order; junction bases with no gene match: 10. This CDR3 is 18 amino acids long. In DNA, the CDR3 is TGTGCCAGCAGACTCCGGACTAGCGGGTCCGGCTCCTACAATGAGCAGTTCTTC. It codes for CASRLRTSGSGSYNEQFF.

The J gene is TRBJ2-1, the V gene TRBV10-3; possible D gene TRBD1, 5 bases. The germline V gene has CDR1 ENHRY and CDR2 SYGVKD. The CDR3 covers 19 residues. Between the trimmed V and J ends, which lost 2 bases and 6 bases, there was a span of 26 bases. The CDR3 here is CAISEHPGGAPTNLNEQFF. CDR3 sequence (DNA): TGTGCCATCAGTGAGCATCCGGGTGGGGCCCCCACCAACCTCAATGAGCAGTTCTTC.